This T cell receptor (beta chain) is from a study of blood T cell repertoires in COVID-19. Trimming removed 1 base from V and 6 bases from J; junction bases left unmatched: 7. This CDR3 spans 15 amino acids. The germline V gene encodes CDR1 SGHAT and CDR2 FQNNGV. Enrolled through a virtual design, the participants were between 18 and 89 years of age and came from 24 US areas. Only in-frame clones appear in the TCRdb table, and some are missing; sequencing was by immunoSEQ multiplex PCR. The table lists about 140,000 clones, 80% to 90% of them singletons. V usage is TRBV11-2 and J usage is TRBJ2-7; 9 bases are shared with TRBD2. Sequenced material: PBMCs or T cells enriched from blood (not recorded which). This TCR derives from a woman aged 45 to 65 with acute COVID-19. As DNA, the CDR3 is TGTGCCAGCAGCTTAGGTTTGCGGGAGGGCCTCGAGCAGTACTTC. It codes for CASSLGLREGLEQYF.